Listed below are T cell receptor beta chains from one sample, sequenced in a study of T cells in Graves' hyperthyroidism and ophthalmopathy. TCRdb itself ran the multiplex PCR reads through MiXCR, one entry per CDR3 protein. Of roughly 150,000 distinct CDR3 sequences in the sample, 9.4% were seen once. The sample was blood. All receptors derive from a woman aged 18-29 years with Graves' hyperthyroidism that later progressed to Graves' ophthalmopathy. CDR3s include the opening cysteine and the closing phenylalanine or tryptophan. The order of the fields is V gene, J gene, D gene, CDR3 protein. D genes are given only for firm matches.

TRBV6-6	TRBJ1-2	TRBD1	CASSYSNRGPYGYTF
TRBV4-1	TRBJ2-5	TRBD2	CASSPGGSAGGLETQYF
TRBV19	TRBJ2-7	NA	CASSIGSSYEQYF
TRBV9	TRBJ1-5	NA	CASSGGGATNQPQHF
TRBV7-8	TRBJ1-4	NA	CASRPRRDGEKLFF
TRBV28	TRBJ2-3	TRBD1	CASSPTGGWSTDTQYF
TRBV24-1	TRBJ2-3	NA	CATSEGSFTDTQYF
TRBV28	TRBJ1-5	NA	CASSPWDGGGPQHF
TRBV20-1	TRBJ1-3	NA	CSARFYSGNTIYF
TRBV30	TRBJ2-7	TRBD1	CAWDKDRGEEYF
TRBV3-1	TRBJ2-5	NA	CASSRGLNWETQYF
TRBV5-1	TRBJ1-1	NA	CTSSLAGGTTEAFF
TRBV30	TRBJ2-2	TRBD1	CARNTGDTGELFF
TRBV29-1	TRBJ1-1	NA	CSGSLQGDNMNTEAFF
TRBV15	TRBJ2-3	NA	CATSRDLQDTQYF
TRBV7-8	TRBJ2-3	NA	CATFPNSATDTQYF
TRBV6-1	TRBJ1-1	TRBD1	CASSARDRGQAFF
TRBV2	TRBJ1-2	TRBD1	CASSTGGRLNYGYTF
TRBV27	TRBJ1-5	TRBD1	CASSLYGTGGVQPQHF
TRBV27	TRBJ1-2	TRBD1	CASSSMQGQGAYGYTF
TRBV4-1	TRBJ2-3	NA	CASSQEEGFPDTQYF
TRBV5-1	TRBJ2-3	TRBD2	CASSLDLAGGSDTQYF
TRBV29-1	TRBJ1-1	NA	CSVEEFASRPEAFF
TRBV7-2	TRBJ2-7	NA	CASSREVHLSYEQYF